This TCR beta chain derives from a study of T cells in Graves' hyperthyroidism and ophthalmopathy (dated by TCRdb to about 2019). Concerning the study at large: Peripheral blood was collected at initial diagnosis, before any treatment. The 100 discovery patients were divided at random into training and test sets in a 7:3 ratio. The paper reports TCR Vbeta CDR3 sequencing of some 140 peripheral blood samples: over 40 ophthalmopathy, about 75 hyperthyroidism and around 17 progressor patients. Prospective prediction of ophthalmopathy was tested in an independent validation cohort of fewer than 20 hyperthyroidism patients and 15 to 17 patients who later progressed to ophthalmopathy. Thyroid tissue and blood T-cell repertoires from about six Graves' hyperthyroidism patients were also compared in the study. After sampling, hyperthyroidism patients received methimazole starting at 30 mg daily, and ophthalmopathy patients received high-dose intravenous methylprednisolone. To identify distinguishing TCR V-J signatures, a discovery cohort of around 100 patients was used, comprising approximately 40 with Graves' ophthalmopathy and 57 with stable Graves' hyperthyroidism.

Stable Graves' hyperthyroidism was defined as the absence of progression to ophthalmopathy over 18 months of follow-up. Hyperthyroidism patients were aged 18 to 65 years and newly diagnosed, with disease duration of less than 2 months. Patients with uncontrolled infections, other autoimmune diseases, pregnancy or lactation were excluded. Diagnoses relied on clinical symptoms, serum thyroxine and TRAb, thyroid ultrasound and orbital computed tomography. PBMCs were isolated from approximately 10 ml of fresh peripheral blood by Ficoll-Paque density gradient centrifugation. Total RNA was extracted with Trizol reagent, and quality was checked on an Agilent 2100 Bioanalyzer. This clonotype was seen many times. Which antigen it targets is not known. The record has no base qualities; no much larger clone is one base away. What the work shows at the level of the full study, not this receptor alone: Most expanded thyroid clonotypes (frequency above 0.001) were also detected in blood, a finding suggesting that blood repertoires may reflect thyroid immune responses. During validation, the model predicted progression to ophthalmopathy a median of about 5.9 months ahead of onset, with just under 71% sensitivity and more than 72% specificity. Ophthalmopathy was separated from stable hyperthyroidism by a 13 V-J signature model, with around 90% sensitivity and approximately 81% specificity obtained in cross-validation and 80%/75% obtained in testing. No statistical method was used to set the sample size in advance, and investigators knew the group allocation.

The TCR beta CDR3 regions were amplified from RNA transcripts. For the first round of RT-PCR on the TCR CDR3, the HTBI primer set was used together with the Qiagen OneStep RT-PCR kit. A second multiplex PCR round built the libraries, followed by size selection and purification. Sequencing of the libraries was done on an Illumina HiSeq2000 using paired-end 100 bp reads. On the study's bioinformatics: Raw data were processed with SOAPnuke, discarding reads with adapters, uncalled bases, mean Phred below 15, or no exact constant-primer or identifier match. High-quality paired reads were merged using COPE v1.2.5, and each unique nucleotide sequence was defined as a clonotype. Clonotypes were aligned to IMGT TRBV, TRBD and TRBJ reference segments using MiTCR v1.1. Only V-J combinations with frequency above 0.0001, covering 99% to 99.2% of repertoires, were analysed. The TCS score was defined as the ratio of F50 (clonal expansion) to E x V (chaos), calculated using BLOSUM62-based TCRdist between CDR3 peptides within each V-J. Welch's t-statistics and random forest reduced around 510 V-J features to 13, which were used in a naive Bayes classifier (R e1071). TCRdb redid the processing of the public reads, applying fastp at Q25 and MiXCR, and retained in-frame beta chains. Duplicate CDR3 protein sequences are folded into a single record with the most common DNA and genes. The V and J calls follow TCRdb's processing rather than the paper's. This sample lists approximately 430,000 distinct CDR3 sequences; around 16% were detected once. The ten top clones hold 12% to 15% of the sample.

This clonotype originated in a woman aged 18-29 years with Graves' hyperthyroidism. Sequencing was done on a sample of blood.

In nucleotide form, the sequence is TGTGCCAGCAGACAGGGACAGTTAAGCTCCTACGAGCAGTACTTC. Translated, it gives CASRQGQLSSYEQYF. Here the chain combines TRBV11-2 and TRBJ2-7, and 7 bases in between align with TRBD1. According to the germline V gene, CDR1 reads SGHAT and CDR2 reads FQNNGV. Trimming leaves V shorter by 6 bases and J shorter by 0 bases, with the junction holding 8 bases beyond the gene matches. The CDR3 spans 15 residues, from the cysteine through the phenylalanine. Here the CDR3 DNA is all that survives: 45 bases in frame from base 1.